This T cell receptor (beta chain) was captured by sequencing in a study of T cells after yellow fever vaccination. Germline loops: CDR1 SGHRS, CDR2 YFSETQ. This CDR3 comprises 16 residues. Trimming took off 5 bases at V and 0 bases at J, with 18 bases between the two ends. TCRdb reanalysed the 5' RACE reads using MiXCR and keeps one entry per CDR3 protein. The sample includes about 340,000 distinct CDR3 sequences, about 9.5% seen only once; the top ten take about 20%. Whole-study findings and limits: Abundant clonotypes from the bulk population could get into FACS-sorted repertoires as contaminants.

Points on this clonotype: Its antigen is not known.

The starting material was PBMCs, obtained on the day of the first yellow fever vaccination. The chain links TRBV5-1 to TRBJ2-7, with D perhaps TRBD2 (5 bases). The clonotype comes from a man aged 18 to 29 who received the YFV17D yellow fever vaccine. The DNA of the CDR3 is TGCGCCAGCAGAGACGGATTAGGACTCCGCTCCTACGAGCAGTACTTC. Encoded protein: CASRDGLGLRSYEQYF.